A selection of T cell receptor beta chains follows, all from one sample in a study of metastatic and nonmetastatic thyroid tumors. TCRdb used MiXCR to call clones anew from the PCR reads. The sample has about 92,000 clones, around 14% seen once; the top ten hold around 3.3%. Sequencing used blood. All receptors come from a female donor with papillary thyroid cancer or a benign thyroid nodule (not recorded which). Some clones in this sample may be carry-over from other donors' samples. CDR3s include the opening cysteine and the closing phenylalanine or tryptophan. Each record gives: clone size, V gene, D gene, J gene, CDR3 protein, CDR3 DNA. The D gene is left open where the match is weak. Clone size is not always given. Where it is, it says once, few, many or a class for expanded clones.

>many|TRBV25-1|TRBD2|TRBJ2-1
CASSVSSSGGWYNEQFF
TGTGCCAGCAGTGTTTCCTCTAGCGGGGGGTGGTACAATGAGCAGTTCTTC
>many|TRBV11-2|-|TRBJ2-7
CASSFNAASSYEQYF
TGTGCCAGCAGCTTTAATGCCGCGAGCTCCTACGAGCAGTACTTC
>-|TRBV13|-|TRBJ2-3
CASSYSGLGTDTQYF
TGTGCCAGCAGCTACTCAGGGTTGGGCACAGATACGCAGTATTTT
>many|TRBV20-1|-|TRBJ1-3
CSAFTGSGNTIYF
TGCAGTGCATTTACAGGGTCTGGAAACACCATATATTTT
>many|TRBV7-9|-|TRBJ1-2
CASSSPWNYGYTF
TGTGCCAGCAGCTCCCCATGGAACTATGGCTACACCTTC
>many|TRBV18|TRBD2|TRBJ2-7
CASSPGGGRYEQYF
TGTGCCAGCTCACCGGGGGGGGGTCGCTACGAGCAGTACTTC
>-|TRBV11-3|-|TRBJ2-2
CASSPRGTGELFF
TGTGCCAGCAGCCCACGTGGCACCGGGGAGCTGTTTTTT
>many|TRBV5-1|TRBD2|TRBJ2-2
CASSLNSGGRSNTGELFF
TGCGCCAGCAGCTTGAATAGCGGGGGACGGTCGAACACCGGGGAGCTGTTTTTT
>many|TRBV3-1|-|TRBJ2-1
CASSRDLHNEQFF
TGTGCCAGCAGCCGGGACTTGCACAATGAGCAGTTCTTC
>-|TRBV20-1|-|TRBJ1-1
CSAPYSDSSEAFF
TGCAGTGCTCCATATTCGGACAGTAGTGAAGCCTTCTTT
>-|TRBV28|TRBD2|TRBJ2-7
CASISSRLAGGLSSYEQYF
TGTGCCAGCATTTCCTCTAGACTAGCGGGGGGCCTAAGCTCCTACGAGCAGTACTTC
>few|TRBV20-1|TRBD2|TRBJ2-5
CSALGLAGRETQYF
TGCAGTGCTCTCGGACTAGCGGGGAGGGAGACCCAGTACTTC
>many|TRBV9|TRBD1|TRBJ2-2
CASSVRRGQVTGELFF
TGTGCCAGCAGCGTCAGAAGGGGACAGGTCACCGGGGAGCTGTTTTTT
>many|TRBV10-3|-|TRBJ1-5
CAISESGGSSSGQHF
TGTGCCATCAGTGAGTCGGGAGGGTCATCCAGCGGCCAGCATTTT
>-|TRBV2|-|TRBJ2-3
CASSEWVGETFTQYF
TGTGCCAGCAGTGAATGGGTCGGAGAAACATTTACGCAGTATTTT
>many|TRBV7-2|TRBD2|TRBJ2-7
CASSFGLADLGEQYF
TGTGCCAGCAGCTTCGGCCTAGCGGACCTCGGGGAGCAGTACTTC
>-|TRBV19|-|TRBJ2-3
CASSREGGGSFSTDTQYF
TGTGCCAGTAGTAGGGAGGGAGGGGGGTCTTTTAGCACAGATACGCAGTATTTT
>few|TRBV5-8|-|TRBJ2-3
CASSLGLQRTDTQYF
TGTGCCAGCAGCTTGGGGCTCCAGCGCACAGATACGCAGTATTTT
>few|TRBV13|-|TRBJ2-5
CASSLARGVEETQYF
TGTGCCAGCAGCTTAGCCAGGGGAGTGGAAGAGACCCAGTACTTC
>many|TRBV4-2|-|TRBJ2-3
CASSPLARGRVGLTDTQYF
TGTGCCAGCAGCCCTTTGGCCAGGGGCAGGGTCGGACTCACAGATACGCAGTATTTT
>many|TRBV11-2|TRBD2|TRBJ2-5
CASTQAGDGKTQYF
TGTGCCAGCACCCAGGCGGGGGATGGGAAGACCCAGTACTTC
>many|TRBV5-1|-|TRBJ2-5
CASSFPTAQETQYF
TGCGCCAGCAGCTTTCCGACAGCCCAAGAGACCCAGTACTTC
>many|TRBV4-1|-|TRBJ2-7
CASSQEGVTYEQYF
TGCGCCAGCAGCCAAGAAGGGGTAACCTACGAGCAGTACTTC
>many|TRBV4-2|-|TRBJ2-3
CASSQASGDPRDTQYF
TGTGCCAGCAGCCAGGCCTCGGGGGACCCCAGGGATACGCAGTATTTT